The present T cell receptor (beta chain) was sequenced within a study of identical twins. The study's findings and limits: Alpha sequences that were out-of-frame and twin-shared showed an excess of low generation probability. Insertions were reduced in abundant cord blood beta clonotypes but not in memory repertoires.

This clonotype was counted a single time. As yet, its antigen is unknown. Every one of the donors was a healthy Caucasian. Template switching, a step in the protocol, added a universal primer site, and cDNA carried unique molecular identifiers. TCRdb itself ran the 5' RACE reads through MiXCR, one entry per CDR3 protein. The sample carries 500,000 to 550,000 distinct CDR3 sequences, around 22% recorded once. CDR1 is SGHTA, CDR2 FQGTGA, per germline. CDR3 length: 16 residues. Trimming cost V 0 bases and J 0 bases, with 8 bases left between them. This sample was shared with a second study, whose subject was yellow fever vaccine responses in identical twins.

The clonotype originates from a woman between 18 and 30 years old in good health. The sample comprised CD4+ T cells sorted from blood. The rearrangement joins TRBV7-3 to TRBJ2-2; D uncertain. CDR3 in amino acids: CASSLTLTSNTGELFF. The CDR3 bases are TGTGCCAGCAGCTTAACGTTGACTTCGAACACCGGGGAGCTGTTTTTT.